This record covers a single T cell receptor (beta chain). The data originate from a study of monozygotic twins with cystic fibrosis. Assay used: immunoSEQ multiplex PCR; TCRdb lists only in-frame clones, some missing. The table has tens of thousands of clones, 95% to 98% seen once. In germline, CDR1 is SGDLS, CDR2 YYNGEE. CDR3 size: 16 residues. The germline V and J ends were trimmed by 1 base and 4 bases, with 15 bases remaining between them. The chain employs TRBV9 and TRBJ2-1; a weak D match, TRBD2 (6 bases). The TCR comes from a girl aged 10-17 years with cystic fibrosis. What was sequenced was blood. CDR3 sequence (DNA): TGTGCCAGCAGCGTATATGGGGACTTGAGATACAATGAGCAGTTCTTC. Translation gives CASSVYGDLRYNEQFF.